A selection of T cell receptor beta chains follows, all from one sample in a study of T-cell reconstitution after alpha-beta-depleted transplantation in children. TCRdb re-derived calls from the PCR reads in MiXCR, one entry per CDR3 protein. This sample has roughly 670,000 distinct CDR3 sequences, with approximately 14% found just once. Sequencing was performed on PBMCs, taken before TCRalphabeta/CD19-depleted stem cell transplant. The receptors shown here come from a girl between 2 and 10 years old with congenital amegakaryocytic thrombocytopenia, due to receive a stem cell transplant. Each CDR3 is given with its conserved first and last residue. The order of the fields is D gene, J gene, V gene, clone size, CDR3 DNA, CDR3 protein. The D gene is left open where the match is weak. For some rows the clone size is stated as once, few or many, or as a class when expanded; others skip it.

- | TRBJ1-4 | TRBV28 | - | TGTGCCAGCAGTTCCCGGGGGGGCGGTAGTGAAAAACTGTTTTTT | CASSSRGGGSEKLFF
- | TRBJ2-7 | TRBV12-3/TRBV12-4 | - | TGTGCCAGCAGTTTTCACACAAATACCTACGAGCAGTACTTC | CASSFHTNTYEQYF
- | TRBJ2-1 | TRBV10-3 | many | TGTGCCATCAGCGGAGGGGTGACCTACAATGAGCAGTTCTTC | CAISGGVTYNEQFF
- | TRBJ1-2 | TRBV3-1 | - | TGTGCCAGCAGCCATCCTCAAGGGGCGTTCGGCTACACCTTC | CASSHPQGAFGYTF
- | TRBJ1-4 | TRBV5-1 | few | TGCGCCAGCAGCTTGTCGGACAGACATACTAATGAAAAACTGTTTTTT | CASSLSDRHTNEKLFF
TRBD2 | TRBJ2-7 | TRBV24-1 | many | TGTGCCACCAGTAACGGGAGGGGTAAAGACGAGCAGTACTTC | CATSNGRGKDEQYF
TRBD2 | TRBJ2-7 | TRBV7-2 | few | TGTGCCAGCAGCTTACCTAGCGGGACGGCAAACTACGAGCAGTACTTC | CASSLPSGTANYEQYF
- | TRBJ2-1 | TRBV20-1 | many | TGCAGTGCCAAGAGCCATTACAATGAGCAGTTCTTC | CSAKSHYNEQFF
TRBD2 | TRBJ2-1 | TRBV20-1 | many | TGCAGTGGGGAAAGGCTAGCGGATTACAATGAGCAGTTCTTC | CSGERLADYNEQFF
- | TRBJ2-3 | TRBV5-1 | - | TGCGCCAGCAGCTACGGCCAAAGCACAGATGCGCAGTGTTTT | CASSYGQSTDAQCF
- | TRBJ2-2 | TRBV3-1 | - | TGTGCCAGCAGCCAATATCTGGATGGGGAGCTGTTTTTT | CASSQYLDGELFF
- | TRBJ2-1 | TRBV20-1 | many | TGCAGTGCCCGCAAGGGGAACTACAATGAGCAGTTCTTC | CSARKGNYNEQFF
- | TRBJ2-7 | TRBV5-6 | - | TGTGCCAGCAGCTTGGTTACGGTCTCCTACGAGCAGTACTTC | CASSLVTVSYEQYF
TRBD2 | TRBJ2-1 | TRBV12-3/TRBV12-4 | many | TGTGCCAGCAGTTCTAGCGGGAGCGACAATGAGCAGTTCTTC | CASSSSGSDNEQFF
- | TRBJ2-3 | TRBV20-1 | many | TGCAGTGCTAGAGACCTTGGGCGGGCCAGCACAGATACGCAGTATTTT | CSARDLGRASTDTQYF
TRBD2 | TRBJ2-1 | TRBV20-1 | many | TGCAGTGCTTCTAGCGGGAGTAGTGGCGATGAGCAGTTCTTC | CSASSGSSGDEQFF
TRBD2 | TRBJ2-1 | TRBV14 | few | TGTGCCAGCAGCCAGCCAGTGGCTAGCGGGAGTTATGAGCAGTTCTTC | CASSQPVASGSYEQFF
- | TRBJ2-7 | TRBV20-1 | many | TGCAGTGCTAGATTGGCTCCGGGCTCTGGGAACTACGAGCAGTACTTC | CSARLAPGSGNYEQYF
TRBD2 | TRBJ2-1 | TRBV5-5 | - | TGTGCCAGCAGCTCCCTCGGCGGGAGGGCCCTCGACAATGAGCAGTTCTTC | CASSSLGGRALDNEQFF
TRBD2 | TRBJ2-5 | TRBV5-6 | many | TGTGCCAGTCAGATGTCTAGCGGGGAGACCCAGTACTTC | CASQMSSGETQYF
TRBD1 | TRBJ2-5 | TRBV7-9 | few | TGTGCCAGCAGCCGGGACAGGAACGGGGAGACCCAGTACTTC | CASSRDRNGETQYF
- | TRBJ2-1 | TRBV9 | many | TGTGCCAGCAGCGTAGCCGGGGCTTGGGGTGGTGAGCAGTTCTTC | CASSVAGAWGGEQFF
- | TRBJ1-1 | TRBV29-1 | many | TGCAGCGTTGAAGATCCTCGGAACACTGAAGCTTTCTTT | CSVEDPRNTEAFF
- | TRBJ2-7 | TRBV3-1 | - | TGTGCCAGCAGCCCCCACTTAGGCAACGCGAGACCCTACGAGCAGTACTTC | CASSPHLGNARPYEQYF
- | TRBJ2-5 | TRBV27 | many | TGTGCCAGCGGGGGGAACGTAAAGACCCAGTACTTC | CASGGNVKTQYF
TRBD1 | TRBJ1-5 | TRBV10-3 | few | TGTGCCATCAGGGGGACAGGGCGTGCTCAGCCCCAGCATTTT | CAIRGTGRAQPQHF
TRBD1 | TRBJ1-5 | TRBV5-1 | few | TGCGCCAGCAGCTTGGATGGACAGGTTGATCAGCCCCAGCATTTT | CASSLDGQVDQPQHF
- | TRBJ2-1 | TRBV12-3/TRBV12-4 | few | TGTGCCAGCAGCCGTGACCGAGGGGGAGGAGGTGGAGGAAATGAGCAGTTCTTC | CASSRDRGGGGGGNEQFF
TRBD1 | TRBJ2-2 | TRBV6-1 | many | TGTGCCAGCAGACCCCCGGGACAGGGTACGGAGAGCGGGGAGCTGTTTTTT | CASRPPGQGTESGELFF
- | TRBJ2-3 | TRBV7-2 | many | TGTGCCAGCAGCTCTCCCGCGGAGACGGGACGCACAGATACGCAGTATTTT | CASSSPAETGRTDTQYF
TRBD1 | TRBJ1-2 | TRBV29-1 | - | TGCAGCGTTAGCGGACAGGGGGGCTATGGCTACACCTTC | CSVSGQGGYGYTF
TRBD1 | TRBJ2-7 | TRBV12-3/TRBV12-4 | few | TGTGCCAGCAGTTTTAGGACAGGGGATTACGAGCAGTACTTC | CASSFRTGDYEQYF
TRBD1 | TRBJ1-2 | TRBV5-1 | many | TGCGCCAGCAGCCCACTCTTTTGGGACAGGGCTTTCGACTATGGCTACACCTTC | CASSPLFWDRAFDYGYTF
- | TRBJ2-7 | TRBV29-1 | - | TGCAGCGCCCGAAAGAGAAGCTCCTACGAGCAGTACTTC | CSARKRSSYEQYF
- | TRBJ2-7 | TRBV5-1 | many | TGCGCCAGCAGCACCGGGACCTACGAGCAGTACTTC | CASSTGTYEQYF
TRBD2 | TRBJ2-2 | TRBV5-1 | - | TGCGCCAGCTGCGCACTAGCGGGAGTATCTGCCGGGGAGCTGTTTTTT | CASCALAGVSAGELFF
- | TRBJ2-1 | TRBV4-1 | many | TGCGCCAGCAGCCAAGTTGGGGCTACCCCCATTATTTCCTTC | CASSQVGATPIISF
TRBD2 | TRBJ2-1 | TRBV7-2 | many | TGTGCCAGCAGCAGGACTAGCGGCAGAAATATTTACAATGAGCAGTTCTTC | CASSRTSGRNIYNEQFF
TRBD2 | TRBJ2-3 | TRBV2 | few | TGTGCCAGCAGTGAAGCGGCTAGCGGGACCGCCACAGATACGCAGTATTTT | CASSEAASGTATDTQYF
- | TRBJ1-2 | TRBV5-1 | many | TGCGCCAGCAGCTTGCGCGGGTCTCTGGATGGCTACACCTTC | CASSLRGSLDGYTF
- | TRBJ2-7 | TRBV5-1 | many | TGCGCCAGCAGCTTGGAGGTCTCAACCTACGAGCAGTACTTC | CASSLEVSTYEQYF
TRBD2 | TRBJ2-1 | TRBV5-1 | - | TGCGCCAGCAGCTTGGGGGAGCGTCTAGCGGGGTACGATGAGCAGTTCTTC | CASSLGERLAGYDEQFF
- | TRBJ2-3 | TRBV12-3/TRBV12-4 | many | TGTGCCAGCAGTGGCGGTTTGGCGGTCGGTACGCAGTATTTT | CASSGGLAVGTQYF
- | TRBJ2-1 | TRBV29-1 | many | TGCAGCGTTGTGTTTTTCGGTGAGCAGTTCTTC | CSVVFFGEQFF
- | TRBJ2-1 | TRBV12-3/TRBV12-4 | - | TGTGCCAGCAGTTTATCCCTAGCGCAATACAATGAGCAGTTCTTC | CASSLSLAQYNEQFF
- | TRBJ2-3 | TRBV7-8 | many | TGTGCCAGCAGCCCCCGAGCTCCGGGTCTTCTCACAGATACGCAGTATTTT | CASSPRAPGLLTDTQYF
- | TRBJ2-7 | TRBV5-1 | few | TGCGCCAGCAGCCTGGGTCGGGGGCGTTACTACGAGCAGTACTTC | CASSLGRGRYYEQYF
- | TRBJ2-1 | TRBV28 | many | TGTGCCAGCAGTCCCCAGGGGACTTACTCCTACAATGAGCAGTTCTTC | CASSPQGTYSYNEQFF
TRBD2 | TRBJ2-7 | TRBV27 | few | TGTGCCAGCAGTTTAGGACTAGGATCGTGGGAGCAGTACTTC | CASSLGLGSWEQYF
- | TRBJ2-1 | TRBV20-1 | many | TGCAGTGCCCCCAGACCAGCGAACAATGAGCAGTTCTTC | CSAPRPANNEQFF
TRBD2 | TRBJ2-7 | TRBV11-1 | few | TGTGCCAGCAGCTCGATTTCCCCCCTAGCGGGAGAATTTTCCTACGAGCAGTACTTC | CASSSISPLAGEFSYEQYF
- | TRBJ2-1 | TRBV27 | few | TGTGCCACCGACTACATTAGCGAGCCCTCCTACAATGAGCAGTTCTTC | CATDYISEPSYNEQFF
- | TRBJ2-1 | TRBV28 | - | TGTGCCAGCCTCGCCACGGGGGCGTACAATGAGCAGTTCTTC | CASLATGAYNEQFF
TRBD1 | TRBJ2-1 | TRBV5-1 | - | TGCGCCAGCAGCTTCGATAGTACAGGGGAAAATGTGATCTGGGAGCAGTTCTTC | CASSFDSTGENVIWEQFF
- | TRBJ2-1 | TRBV20-1 | - | TGCAGTGCTAATCGGGGAGCGAATGAGCAGTTCTTC | CSANRGANEQFF